This TCR beta chain was observed in a study of blood T cell repertoires in COVID-19. At the level of the study: From the United States, Italy and Spain came samples of acute and convalescent COVID-19. Nucleic acid was either cDNA or gDNA, and it came from T cells, B-cell-depleted T cells, or PBMCs.

Per the original data handling: Reference gene primer amplification gave estimated nucleated cell counts. Profiled with immunoSEQ multiplex PCR; TCRdb holds only in-frame clones, not every one. V, J and clone size are taken as reported in that table, and D and trimming were inferred from the DNA itself. The table has 80,000 or so clones, approximately 90% seen once; the top ten hold 2% to 3%. Germline V CDR1 and CDR2: SGHDN, FVKESK. This CDR3 contains 13 residues. V lost 2 bases, J lost 5 bases, and 7 bases lay in between. This receptor was identified in a man aged 45-65 years with acute or convalescent COVID-19. This chain links TRBV14 with TRBJ1-5; no reliable D call. The sequencing sample was made of peripheral blood. In DNA, the CDR3 is TGTGCCAGCAGCCAATTCCAGGATCAGCCCCAGCATTTT. This codes for CASSQFQDQPQHF.